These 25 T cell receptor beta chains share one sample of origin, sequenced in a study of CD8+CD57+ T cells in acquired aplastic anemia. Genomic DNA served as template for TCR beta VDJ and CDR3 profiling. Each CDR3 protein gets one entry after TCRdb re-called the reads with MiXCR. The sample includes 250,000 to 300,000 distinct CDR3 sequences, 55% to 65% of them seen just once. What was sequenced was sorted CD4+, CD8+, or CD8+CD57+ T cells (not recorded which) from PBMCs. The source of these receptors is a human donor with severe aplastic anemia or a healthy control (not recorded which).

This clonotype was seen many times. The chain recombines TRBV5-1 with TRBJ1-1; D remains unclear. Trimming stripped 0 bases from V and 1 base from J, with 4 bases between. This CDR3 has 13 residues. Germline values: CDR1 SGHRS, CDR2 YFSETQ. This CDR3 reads CASSLVTNTEAFF. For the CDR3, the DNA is TGCGCCAGCAGCTTGGTTACGAACACTGAAGCTTTCTTT. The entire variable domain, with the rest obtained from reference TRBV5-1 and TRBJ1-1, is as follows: KAGVTQTPRYLIKTRGQQVTLSCSPISGHRSVSWYQQTPGQGLQFLFEYFSETQRNKGNFPGRFSGRQFSNSRSEMNVSTLELGDSALYLCASSLVTNTEAFFGQGTRLTVV.

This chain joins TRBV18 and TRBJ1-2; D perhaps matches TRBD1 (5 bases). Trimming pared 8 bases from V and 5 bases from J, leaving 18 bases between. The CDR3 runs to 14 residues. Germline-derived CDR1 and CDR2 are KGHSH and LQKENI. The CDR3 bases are TGTGCCAGCGACGCCAAGGGGCGTGAATATGGCTACACCTTC. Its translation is CASDAKGREYGYTF.

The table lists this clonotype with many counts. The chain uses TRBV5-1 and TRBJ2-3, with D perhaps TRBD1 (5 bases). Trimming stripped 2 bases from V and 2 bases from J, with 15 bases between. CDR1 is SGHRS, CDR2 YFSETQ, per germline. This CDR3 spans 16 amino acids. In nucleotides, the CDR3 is TGCGCCAGCAGCTTACTTATAGGGGCCGACACAGATACGCAGTATTTT. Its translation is CASSLLIGADTDTQYF.

CDR3 protein: CASSRLAETSYEQYF. Here the CDR3 DNA reads TGTGCCAGCAGCCGACTAGCGGAGACTTCCTACGAGCAGTACTTC. This rearrangement joins TRBV6-1 to TRBJ2-7; 9 nucleotides line up with TRBD2. J gave up 1 base and V 6 bases, and 7 bases lay outside the gene matches. The germline V gene encodes CDR1 MNHNS and CDR2 SASEGT. The CDR3 length is 15 residues.

CDR3 sequence reads: CASSPRRGLGDSPLHF. The CDR3 DNA reads TGTGCCAGCAGCCCCAGAAGGGGGTTAGGTGATTCACCCCTCCACTTT. The rearrangement uses TRBV14 and TRBJ1-6; a possible D gene is TRBD1 (6 bases). The V gene's germline CDR1 is SGHDN and CDR2 FVKESK. This CDR3 spans 16 amino acids. Trimming removed 4 bases at V and 8 bases at J, with 18 bases between.

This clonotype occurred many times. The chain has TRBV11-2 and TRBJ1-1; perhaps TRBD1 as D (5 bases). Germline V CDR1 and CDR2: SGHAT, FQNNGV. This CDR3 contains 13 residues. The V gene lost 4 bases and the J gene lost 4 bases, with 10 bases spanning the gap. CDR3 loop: CASSYSGGTEAFF. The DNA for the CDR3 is TGTGCCAGCAGCTACTCCGGGGGCACTGAAGCTTTCTTT.

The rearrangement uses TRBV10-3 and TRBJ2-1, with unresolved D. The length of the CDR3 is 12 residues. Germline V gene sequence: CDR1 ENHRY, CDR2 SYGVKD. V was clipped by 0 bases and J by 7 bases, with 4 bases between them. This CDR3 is CAISESINEQFF. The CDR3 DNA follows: TGTGCCATCAGTGAGTCGATAAATGAGCAGTTCTTC.

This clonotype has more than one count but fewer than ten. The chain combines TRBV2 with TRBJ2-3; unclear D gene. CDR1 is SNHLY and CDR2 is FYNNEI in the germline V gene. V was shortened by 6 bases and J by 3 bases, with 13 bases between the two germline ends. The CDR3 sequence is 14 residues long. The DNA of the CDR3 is TGTGCCAGCAGCTCCGGTGTACCGACAGATACGCAGTATTTT. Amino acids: CASSSGVPTDTQYF.

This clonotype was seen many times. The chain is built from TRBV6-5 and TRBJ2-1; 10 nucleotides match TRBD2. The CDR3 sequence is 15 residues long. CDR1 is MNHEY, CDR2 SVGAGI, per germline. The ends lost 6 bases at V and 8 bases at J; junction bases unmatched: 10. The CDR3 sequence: CASRPSGGVFDEQFF. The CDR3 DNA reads TGTGCCAGCAGACCAAGCGGGGGGGTATTCGATGAGCAGTTCTTC.

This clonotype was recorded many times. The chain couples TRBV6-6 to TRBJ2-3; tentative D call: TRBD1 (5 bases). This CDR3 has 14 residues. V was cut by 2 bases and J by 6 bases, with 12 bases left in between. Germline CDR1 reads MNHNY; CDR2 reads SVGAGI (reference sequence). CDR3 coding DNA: TGTGCCAGCAGTTACGGGGCAGAAAGGGATACGCAGTATTTT. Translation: CASSYGAERDTQYF.

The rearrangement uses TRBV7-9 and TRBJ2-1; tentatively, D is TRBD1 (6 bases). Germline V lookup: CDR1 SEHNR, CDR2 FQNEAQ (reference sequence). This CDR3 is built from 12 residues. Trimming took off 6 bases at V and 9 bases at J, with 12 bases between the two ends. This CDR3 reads CASSFQGIEQFF. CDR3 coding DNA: TGTGCCAGCAGTTTTCAGGGGATTGAGCAGTTCTTC.

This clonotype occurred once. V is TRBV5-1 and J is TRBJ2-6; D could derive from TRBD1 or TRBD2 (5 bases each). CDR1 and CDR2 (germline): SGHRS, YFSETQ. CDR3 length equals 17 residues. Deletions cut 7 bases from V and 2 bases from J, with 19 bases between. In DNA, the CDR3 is TGCGCCAGCCCAATCACGTCACGGGGCGCTGGGGCCAACGTCCTGACTTTC. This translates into CASPITSRGAGANVLTF.

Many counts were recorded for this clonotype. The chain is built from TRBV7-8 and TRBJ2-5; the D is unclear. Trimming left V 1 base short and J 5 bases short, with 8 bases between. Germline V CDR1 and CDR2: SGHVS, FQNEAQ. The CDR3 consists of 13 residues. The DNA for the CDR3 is TGTGCCAGCAGCTTAGAGCCTCTGGAGACCCAGTACTTC. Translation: CASSLEPLETQYF.

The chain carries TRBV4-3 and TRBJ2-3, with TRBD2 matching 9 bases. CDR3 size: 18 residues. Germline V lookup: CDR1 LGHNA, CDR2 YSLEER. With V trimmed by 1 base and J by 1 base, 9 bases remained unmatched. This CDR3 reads CASSQVGASGVRTDTQYF. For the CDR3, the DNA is TGCGCCAGCAGCCAAGTCGGGGCTAGCGGGGTGCGCACAGATACGCAGTATTTT.

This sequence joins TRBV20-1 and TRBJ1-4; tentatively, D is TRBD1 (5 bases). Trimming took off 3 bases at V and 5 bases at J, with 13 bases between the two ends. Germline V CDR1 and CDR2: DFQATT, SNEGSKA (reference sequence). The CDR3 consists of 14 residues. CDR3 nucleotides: TGCAGTGCTAGCGACAGCGGACGAAATGAAAAACTGTTTTTT. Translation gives CSASDSGRNEKLFF.

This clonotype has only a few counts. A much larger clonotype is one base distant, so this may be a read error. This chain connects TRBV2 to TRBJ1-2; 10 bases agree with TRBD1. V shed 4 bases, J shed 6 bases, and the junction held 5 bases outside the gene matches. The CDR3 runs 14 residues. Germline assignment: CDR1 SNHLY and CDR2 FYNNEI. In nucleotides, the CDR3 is TGTGCCAGCAGTGTGGGACAGGGGACCGATGGCTACACCTTC. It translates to CASSVGQGTDGYTF.

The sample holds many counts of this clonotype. DNA for the CDR3: TGTGCCAGCAGTAGGGGCAGGGGTGGGAATTCACCCCTCCACTTT. This encodes CASSRGRGGNSPLHF. V is TRBV2 and J is TRBJ1-6, with D tentatively TRBD1 (6 bases). The CDR3 runs to 15 residues. The ends were cut back, 5 bases at V and 7 bases at J, with 15 bases in the middle. Per the germline V gene, CDR1 is SNHLY and CDR2 is FYNNEI.

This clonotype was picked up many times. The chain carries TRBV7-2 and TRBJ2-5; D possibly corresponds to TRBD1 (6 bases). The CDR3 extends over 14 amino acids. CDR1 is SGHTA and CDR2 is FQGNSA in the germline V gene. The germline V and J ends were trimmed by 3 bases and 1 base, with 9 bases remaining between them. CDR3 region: CASSLSRGQETQYF. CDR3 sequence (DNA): TGTGCCAGCAGCTTGAGCAGGGGCCAAGAGACCCAGTACTTC.

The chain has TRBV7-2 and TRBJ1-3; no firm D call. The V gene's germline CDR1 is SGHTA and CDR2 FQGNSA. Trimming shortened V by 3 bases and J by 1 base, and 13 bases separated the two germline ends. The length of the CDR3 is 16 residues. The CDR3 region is CASSFMEGRSGNTIYF. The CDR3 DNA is TGTGCCAGCAGCTTCATGGAGGGTCGGTCTGGAAACACCATATATTTT.

The CDR3 bases are TGCAGTGCCCACATAGCGGGGTCACCGGCAGAGACCCAGTACTTC. The encoded protein is CSAHIAGSPAETQYF. The chain joins TRBV20-1 to TRBJ2-5; TRBD2 aligns across 8 bases. Germline V gene lookup returns CDR1 DFQATT and CDR2 SNEGSKA (reference sequence). The CDR3 extends over 15 amino acids. V lost 6 bases to trimming and J lost 4 bases; unmatched junction nucleotides: 13.

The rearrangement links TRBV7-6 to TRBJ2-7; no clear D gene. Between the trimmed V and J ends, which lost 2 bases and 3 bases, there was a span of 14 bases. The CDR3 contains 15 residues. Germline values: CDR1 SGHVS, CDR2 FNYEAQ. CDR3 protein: CASSLSNSVYYEQYF. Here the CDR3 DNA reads TGTGCCAGCAGCTTATCGAACAGCGTATACTACGAGCAGTACTTC. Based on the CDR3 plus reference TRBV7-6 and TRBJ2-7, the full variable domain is GAGVSQSPRYKVTKRGQDVALRCDPISGHVSLYWYRQALGQGPEFLTYFNYEAQQDKSGLPNDRFSAERPEGSISTLTIQRTEQRDSAMYRCASSLSNSVYYEQYFGPGTRLTVT.

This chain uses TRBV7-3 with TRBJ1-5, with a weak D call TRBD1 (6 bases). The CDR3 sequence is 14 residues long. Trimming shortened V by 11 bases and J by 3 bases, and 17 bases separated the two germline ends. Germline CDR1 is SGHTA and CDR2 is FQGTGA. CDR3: CARFRTVNNQPQHF. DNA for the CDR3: TGTGCCCGCTTTAGGACAGTGAACAATCAGCCCCAGCATTTT.

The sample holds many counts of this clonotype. The CDR3 nucleotides are TGCAGCGTTGATGACGGGGATACGCAGTATTTT. Its translation is CSVDDGDTQYF. J is TRBJ2-3 and V is TRBV29-1; D is unclear. V gave up 3 bases and J gave up 6 bases, with 7 bases separating them. The CDR3 is 11 amino acids. Germline CDR1 and CDR2: SQVTM and ANQGSEA.

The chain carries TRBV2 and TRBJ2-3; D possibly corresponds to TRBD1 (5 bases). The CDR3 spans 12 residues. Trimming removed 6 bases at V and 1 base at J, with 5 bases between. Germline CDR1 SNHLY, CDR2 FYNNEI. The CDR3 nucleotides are TGTGCCAGCAGGACAGGCACAGATACGCAGTATTTT. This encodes CASRTGTDTQYF.

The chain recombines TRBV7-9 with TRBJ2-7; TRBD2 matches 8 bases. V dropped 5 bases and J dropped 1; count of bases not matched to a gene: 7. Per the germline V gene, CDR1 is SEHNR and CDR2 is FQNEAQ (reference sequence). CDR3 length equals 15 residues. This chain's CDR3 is CASSLPGGESYEQYF. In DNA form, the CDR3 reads TGTGCCAGCAGCCTTCCGGGAGGGGAGTCCTACGAGCAGTACTTC.